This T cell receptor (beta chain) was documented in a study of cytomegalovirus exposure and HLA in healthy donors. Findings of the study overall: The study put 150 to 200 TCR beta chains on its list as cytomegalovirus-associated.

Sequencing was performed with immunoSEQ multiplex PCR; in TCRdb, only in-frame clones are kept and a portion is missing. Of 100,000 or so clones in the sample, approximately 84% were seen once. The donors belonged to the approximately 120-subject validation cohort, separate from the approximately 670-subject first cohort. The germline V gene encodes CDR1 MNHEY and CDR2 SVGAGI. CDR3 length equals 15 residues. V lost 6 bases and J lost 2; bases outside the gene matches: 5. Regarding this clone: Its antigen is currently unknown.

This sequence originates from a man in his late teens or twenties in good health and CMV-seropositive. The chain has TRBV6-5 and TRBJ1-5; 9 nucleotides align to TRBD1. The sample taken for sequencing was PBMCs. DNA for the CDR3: TGTGCCAGCAGCCTACAGGGGGCAGGCAATCAGCCCCAGCATTTT. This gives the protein CASSLQGAGNQPQHF.